This T cell receptor beta chain was profiled in a study of cytomegalovirus exposure and HLA in healthy donors (dated by TCRdb to between 2016 and 2019). For the wider study: According to an earlier analysis of a few hundred of the donors, about 180 million T cells yielded approximately 120 million unique TCR beta sequences and less than 300 Gb of sequence data. Approximately 310 gigabases of sequencing data and around 87 million unique TCR sequences were included in an early release covering under 650 HLA-typed donors. Of the approximately 400 genotyped donors, 81% fell in the genetic ancestry cluster associated with self-reported Caucasian donors. The study aimed to test whether cataloging public T cell receptors could reveal signatures of past pathogen exposure. The study profiled the T cell repertoires of 550 to 700 subjects by immunosequencing and related them to cytomegalovirus serostatus. Along with the roughly 670-subject first cohort, a separate validation cohort of over a hundred different subjects was used. To predict cytomegalovirus infection status, the study brought together high-throughput TCR immunosequencing, statistical association of individual TCRs with disease status, and machine learning. To study patterns of TCR occurrence, a later analysis re-analyzed previously published TCR beta repertoires from just over 650 donors and added high-resolution HLA genotyping. The later analysis used no new phenotypic data to find candidate immune exposures, relying instead on TCR beta sequences and their occurrence across donors. In an earlier analysis of 500 to 650 of the donors, high-throughput TCR beta sequencing was used to judge whether each TCR beta V gene segment behaved as functional or pseudogenic. Alongside the repertoire data, information on donor age, sex, ethnicity and CMV serostatus was compiled. A later genetic analysis took genome-wide SNP genotypes for about 65% of the 666 donors and used that subset as a discovery cohort. All discovery cohort repertoires had been generated using a single sequencing platform. Both class I and class II loci were covered by HLA typing, at four-digit resolution. The number of typed donors differed by locus: roughly 629-640 for A, B, C, DRB1 and DQB1; 522 for DQA1; approximately 600 for DPA1; and about 470 for DPB1. Roughly 5 DR-DQ haplotypes were handled as single units for association and clustering, since linkage in the cohort was strong. On average, about 240,000 unique TCR beta nucleotide sequences were sequenced per donor among some 430 genotyped donors of the cohort, with about 19% of those sequences being non-productive.

As to this clone: It has no known antigen specificity. Base qualities were left out, and no much larger clone turns up one base away.

The library was made by the immunoSEQ multiplex PCR assay. The multiplex PCR relied on a mix of 60 forward primers for TCR Vbeta segments and 13 reverse primers for TCR Jbeta segments. Amplification of the CDR3 region of rearranged TCR beta genes was performed with a multiplex PCR assay on genomic DNA. On the Illumina HiSeq System, the amplified TCR beta libraries were sequenced as 87-base-pair reads. Turning to the authors' computational methods: In a later analysis, tens of millions of unique TCR beta chains were counted across the approximately 620 repertoires, and about 9.9 million of these chains were shared by at least two donors. A nearest-neighbor algorithm error-corrected the raw reads and collapsed the reads into unique sequences, merging closely related sequences to remove PCR and sequencing errors. Alignment of CDR3 sequences to IMGT reference sequences was used to assign V, D and J gene segments. For a sequence to be retained, a match of at least six nucleotides was required to both a V gene segment and a J gene segment. A rearrangement was called productive if the CDR3 had no stop codons and remained in frame with V and J, and every other rearrangement was called non-productive. Following IMGT convention, CDR3 was defined as the stretch from the second conserved V-encoded cysteine up to the conserved J-encoded phenylalanine. In an earlier analysis of approximately 590 of the donors, sequences lacking an unambiguous match to a single V gene segment were excluded. In an earlier analysis of around 590 of the donors, a V segment was called functional when productive rearrangements were above 56.7%, and segregating when the standard deviation between donors exceeded 5%. A statistical classification framework was developed to diagnose cytomegalovirus status using the catalog of TCR beta chain sequences. V and J gene assignment, in a later analysis, came from comparing TCR nucleotide sequences with IMGT/GENE-DB human TR gene sequences. In a later analysis, CDR3 sequences and most-parsimonious VDJ recombination scenarios were assigned using the TCRdist pipeline. A later analysis defined each TCR beta chain by its CDR3 amino acid sequence plus V-gene family, and excluded reads lacking a unique V-gene family. In a later analysis, 450 to 600 highly shared, low-generation-probability nucleotide sequences were removed to address suspected cross-contamination and a sequencing artifact. In a later analysis, a clonal expansion index for each public chain was calculated from normalized within-repertoire ranks of inferred template counts. In a later analysis, generation probabilities were computed with a VDJ recombination model fitted to out-of-frame rearrangements, and the resulting probabilities were checked against IGoR. A later analysis scored TCR-TCR, TCR-HLA and TCR-CMV co-occurrence with hypergeometric tests, applying a repertoire-size bias correction to TCR pairs. A later analysis estimated false discovery rates by permuting HLA or CMV assignments 20 times. In a later analysis, co-occurring TCRs were grouped with DBSCAN, and TCRdist sequence similarity was added when clustering was performed within HLA-allele-positive subsets. Co-occurrence clustering excluded repertoires with fewer than 30,000 or more than 120,000 public chains, plus five with anomalous nucleotide sharing. TCRdb re-hosts the immuneACCESS table, in-frame sequences only. Its copies lack some clones; in the studies checked, an unresolved V gene accounts for under half of them, and the cause for the rest is not known. From that table come the V and J calls and clone size; the DNA was used to work out D and trimming. The sample contains some 220,000 clones, about 77% of them found a single time. The ten largest clones capture approximately 0.49% of the sample.

Sequences SQVTM (CDR1) and ANQGSEA (CDR2) are obtained from the germline V gene. The CDR3 runs 11 residues from the cysteine to the phenylalanine. Only the CDR3 part of the read is kept: 33 bases, read in frame from the first base. In total, approximately 700 healthy bone marrow donors made up the cohort. At the time of sampling, every cohort member was nominally healthy, though immune exposures that went unrecorded were likely present. The donor tested CMV seronegative, placing the donor among the 350 to 400 seronegative members of the cohort. A peripheral blood sample was collected from each donor, and TCR beta sequencing was performed on peripheral blood mononuclear cells. The Qiagen DNeasy Blood Extraction Kit was used to extract genomic DNA from the blood cell samples. What the work shows at the level of the full study, not this receptor alone: It was suggested by the authors that the approach could potentially be generalized to other disease states and immunological phenotypes. A later genetic analysis associated a missense DCLRE1C variant with V-gene and J-gene trimming of TCR beta chains, and an independent cohort replicated the association. The earlier analysis of approximately 590 of the donors excluded seventeen rarely observed V segments, including chromosome 9 orphons, because counts were too low. A total of fewer than 200 TCR beta chains were listed by the study as associated with cytomegalovirus. Because some donors lacked HLA typing at each locus, the association tests relied only on the typed subset. Immune exposure information for the cohort was limited to CMV serostatus. In a later analysis, TCR association rates were found to vary across HLA loci, with the most associated TCRs seen for DRB1 alleles and the fewest for HLA-C alleles. A few of the identified cytomegalovirus-associated TCR beta chains were confirmed in vitro to be specific for cytomegalovirus antigens. In a later analysis, HLA-associated TCR beta chains were found to be more clonally expanded and to have lower generation probabilities than equally common non-associated chains. In both the original and validation cohorts, the classifier was reported to diagnose cytomegalovirus status with high specificity and sensitivity. Assigning TCR associations to individual alleles was difficult when HLA alleles, especially DR and DQ, strongly co-occurred. The sequencing pipeline was judged likely to have produced a cluster of highly shared sequence variants as a technical artifact. At a false discovery rate of 0.05, a later analysis linked approximately 18,000 TCR beta sequences to specific HLA alleles. An earlier analysis of 587 of the donors showed that most TCR beta V segments appeared in productive rearrangements either about 87% or about 30% of the time, which broadly matched IMGT annotations. According to a later analysis, parvovirus B19, influenza, CMV and Epstein-Barr virus appeared linked to several top co-occurrence clusters. In a later analysis, most CMV-associated TCR beta chains were found to appear HLA-restricted, with HLA associations seemingly driven largely by CMV exposure. In this cohort, only TCR beta chains were sequenced, and detectable features were limited by the absence of alpha or paired-chain data. Most TCR sequences were seen in very few donors, while some public TCRs were found in many individuals. A further reported finding was that TCR beta sequences accurately predicted the HLA-A and HLA-B alleles for most subjects in the first cohort. Linkage disequilibrium might explain the correlated functional status among segregating V segments, but an unknown experimental factor could not be excluded. Presence/absence analyses assumed roughly uniform sequencing depth across donors, an assumption that may not hold. The 87-base-pair reads could not distinguish some IMGT-functional V segments, including TRBV6-2 and TRBV6-3, so those segments were excluded. Compared with the roughly 700-donor mean, donors in an Asian-associated ancestry cluster had fewer N-insertions in productive TCRs, according to a later genetic analysis.

This TCR was recovered from a boy aged 5 to 17 in good health and CMV-seronegative. Rearrangement joined TRBV29-1 to TRBJ2-5, with no D gene named confidently. The J call is uncertain, as TRBJ2-7 better fits the DNA end. The sample taken for sequencing was PBMCs. The nucleotide sequence reads as follows: TGCAGCGTTCTCCTGCCCTACGAGCAGTACTTC. It translates as CSVLLPYEQYF.